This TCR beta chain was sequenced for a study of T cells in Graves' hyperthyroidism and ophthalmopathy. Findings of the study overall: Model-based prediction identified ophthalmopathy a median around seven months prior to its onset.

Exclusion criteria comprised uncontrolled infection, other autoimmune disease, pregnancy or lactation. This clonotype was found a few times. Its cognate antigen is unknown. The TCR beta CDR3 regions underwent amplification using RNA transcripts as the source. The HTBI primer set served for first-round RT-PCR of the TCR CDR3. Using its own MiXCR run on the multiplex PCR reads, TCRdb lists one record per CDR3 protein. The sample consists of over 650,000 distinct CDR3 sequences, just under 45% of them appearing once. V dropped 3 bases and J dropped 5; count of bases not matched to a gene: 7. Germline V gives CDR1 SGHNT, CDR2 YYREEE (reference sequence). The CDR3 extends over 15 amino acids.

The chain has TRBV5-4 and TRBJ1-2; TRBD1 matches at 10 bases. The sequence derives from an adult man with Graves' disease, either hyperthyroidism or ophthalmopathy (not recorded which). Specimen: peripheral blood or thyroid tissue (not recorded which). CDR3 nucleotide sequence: TGTGCCAGCAGCTACAGACAGGGGGCGGGATATGGCTACACCTTC. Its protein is CASSYRQGAGYGYTF.